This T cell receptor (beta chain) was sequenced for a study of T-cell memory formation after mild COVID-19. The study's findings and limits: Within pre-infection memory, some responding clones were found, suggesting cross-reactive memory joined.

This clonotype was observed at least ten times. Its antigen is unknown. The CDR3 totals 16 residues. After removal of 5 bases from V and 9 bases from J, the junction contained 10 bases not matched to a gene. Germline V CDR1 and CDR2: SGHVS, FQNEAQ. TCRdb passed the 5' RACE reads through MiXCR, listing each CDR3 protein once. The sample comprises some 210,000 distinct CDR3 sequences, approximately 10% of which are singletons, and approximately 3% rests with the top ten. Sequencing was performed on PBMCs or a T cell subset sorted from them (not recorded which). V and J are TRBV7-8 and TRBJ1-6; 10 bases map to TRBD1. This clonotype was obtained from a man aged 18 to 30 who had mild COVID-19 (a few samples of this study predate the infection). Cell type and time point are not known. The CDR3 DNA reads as TGTGCCAGCAGCCTAGGTGTCGGGACAGGGGTTTCACCCCTCCACTTT. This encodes CASSLGVGTGVSPLHF.